This TCR beta chain was obtained from a study of T cell responses to AZD1222 COVID-19 vaccine. Study-level points and caveats: White British ancestry dominated among donors, who included more females, and clonal diversity was possibly underestimated. The study found Spike-specific TCR breadth and depth rose after two AZD1222 doses.

The method was immunoSEQ multiplex PCR; TCRdb's version includes in-frame clones alone and lacks a portion of them. The sample holds about 88,000 clones, 90% seen once. About this clone itself: What it recognizes is unknown.

The TCR originated in an adult who received the AZD1222 COVID-19 vaccine. Specimen: peripheral blood, collected 28 days after the second AZD1222 dose.

CDR3 coding DNA: TGTGCCATCTCCACGGGGGGGCTTAAAGGTACGCAGTATTTT. The encoded protein is CAISTGGLKGTQYF. The V and J genes are TRBV19 and TRBJ2-3; TRBD2 matches 8 bases. V trimming: 10 bases; J trimming: 8 bases; junction bases outside the gene matches: 14. Germline CDR1 and CDR2: LNHDA and SQIVND (reference sequence). This CDR3 spans 14 amino acids.